The 13 T cell receptor beta chains given below trace back to one sample, sequenced in a study of T cell changes during pregnancy in multiple sclerosis. Clones were sequenced by immunoSEQ multiplex PCR, and TCRdb holds only the in-frame ones, with some missing. Of tens of thousands of clones in the sample, about 90% are singletons; the top ten hold 1.3% to 1.5%. The sample in question was peripheral blood, obtained in the third trimester of pregnancy. Receptors originate from a female donor in good health, enrolled as a control in a pregnancy study.

V and J are TRBV10-3 and TRBJ2-1; 11 bases map to TRBD1. This CDR3 spans 15 amino acids. Germline CDR1 reads ENHRY; CDR2 reads SYGVKD. The V and J ends lost 5 bases and 3 bases, in that order; junction bases with no gene match: 3. CDR3 loop: CAISKGTGGYNEQFF. CDR3 in DNA: TGTGCCATCAGTAAGGGGACAGGGGGCTACAATGAGCAGTTCTTC.

CDR3 protein: CASSLRGTGNPYEQYF. CDR3 sequence (DNA): TGTGCCAGCAGTTTACGAGGGACAGGGAACCCCTACGAGCAGTACTTC. The V gene is TRBV28, the J gene TRBJ2-7, with 9 bases identical to TRBD1. Trimming cost V 2 bases and J 2 bases; bases outside gene matches: 7. Germline assignment: CDR1 MDHEN and CDR2 SYDVKM. CDR3 size: 16 residues.

The chain joins TRBV4-3 to TRBJ1-6; TRBD1 is a possible D gene (5 bases). The CDR3 is made up of 15 amino acids. CDR1 is LGHNA, CDR2 YSLEER, per germline. Trimming cost V 0 bases and J 4 bases, with 7 bases left between them. This CDR3 reads CASSQEQDYNSPLHF. The CDR3 DNA reads as TGCGCCAGCAGCCAAGAACAGGATTATAATTCACCCCTCCACTTT.

V usage is TRBV6-1 and J usage is TRBJ1-1, with D possibly TRBD1 on 6 matching bases. The CDR3 loop spans 13 amino acids. The germline gives CDR1 MNHNS, CDR2 SASEGT. V was cut by 3 bases and J by 9 bases, with 14 bases left in between. CDR3 nucleotide sequence: TGTGCCAGCAGTGAGAAAACCACAGGGAAAGCTTTCTTT. It codes for CASSEKTTGKAFF.

Concerning this clone itself: Germline is not matched at one junction end, which may reflect a read error. The V call is TRBV7-7, the J call TRBJ1-1, with D unresolved. Germline loops: CDR1 SSHAT, CDR2 FNYEAQ (reference sequence). This CDR3 region has 13 residues. The CDR3 DNA sequence: TGTGCTAGCAGCTTAGAACGGGGCACTGAAGCTTTCTTT. Its protein is CASSLERGTEAFF.

The chain employs TRBV6-1 and TRBJ1-2; 7 nucleotides agree with TRBD1. Germline V gene lookup returns CDR1 MNHNS and CDR2 SASEGT. V was clipped by 6 bases and J by 8 bases; unmatched bases: 9. The CDR3 has 13 residues. In nucleotides, the CDR3 is TGTGCCAGCAGGCCTACAGGGGCCGCGGGCTACACCTTC. It is translated as CASRPTGAAGYTF.

The chain has TRBV4-3 and TRBJ2-2; a possible D gene is TRBD2 (5 bases). CDR3 length: 15 residues. Trimming removed 0 bases from V and 7 bases from J, with 12 bases in between. Germline CDR1 LGHNA, CDR2 YSLEER. The CDR3 region is CASSQDRRAGGELFF. The CDR3 nucleotides read TGCGCCAGCAGCCAAGATCGCCGGGCGGGCGGGGAGCTGTTTTTT.

The chain joins TRBV19 to TRBJ1-2; 7 nucleotides match TRBD1. The CDR3 is made up of 14 amino acids. Losses at the gene ends were 5 bases for V and 2 bases for J; bases not matched to a gene: 5. Germline loops: CDR1 LNHDA, CDR2 SQIVND (reference sequence). The CDR3: CASSPTTGNYGYTF. CDR3 DNA: TGTGCCAGTAGTCCCACGACAGGGAACTATGGCTACACCTTC.

The chain uses TRBV4-3 and TRBJ2-6, with 9 bases that match TRBD1. The J segment lost 1 base and the V segment lost 4 bases, leaving 11 bases of the junction unmatched. Germline V gene lookup returns CDR1 LGHNA and CDR2 YSLEER. This CDR3 is 19 amino acids long. CDR3 nucleotides: TGCGCCAGCAGCCGCTATCGGACAGGGGCCCTTTCTGGGGCCAACGTCCTGACTTTC. This encodes CASSRYRTGALSGANVLTF.

The rearrangement uses TRBV5-1 and TRBJ1-4; D perhaps matches TRBD1 (5 bases). V was trimmed by 0 bases and J by 4 bases, leaving 7 bases between them. The germline gives CDR1 SGHRS, CDR2 YFSETQ. This CDR3 has 14 residues. The CDR3 sequence is CASSLGQINEKLFF. In nucleotides, the CDR3 is TGCGCCAGCAGCTTGGGACAGATTAATGAAAAACTGTTTTTT.

The V call is TRBV5-1, the J call TRBJ1-2; 9 bases are a match to TRBD1. The germline gives CDR1 SGHRS, CDR2 YFSETQ. CDR3 size: 16 residues. Losses at the gene ends were 1 base for V and 1 base for J; bases not matched to a gene: 5. This CDR3 is CASSLSGQGVNYGYTF. DNA of the CDR3: TGCGCCAGCAGCTTGTCGGGACAGGGTGTTAACTATGGCTACACCTTC.

Relative to its sample, this clone is medium-sized. The J gene is TRBJ1-1, the V gene TRBV7-6; 7 bases fit TRBD1. The CDR3 is 17 residues long. Germline V gene sequence: CDR1 SGHVS, CDR2 FNYEAQ. The junction had 7 bases not matched to a gene; V was cut back by 0 bases and J by 0 bases. This CDR3 is CASSLAWDRLLNTEAFF. The CDR3 bases are TGTGCCAGCAGCTTAGCATGGGACAGATTACTGAACACTGAAGCTTTCTTT.

The chain recombines TRBV9 with TRBJ2-3, with TRBD2 identical over 13 bases. The V gene end was trimmed by 0 bases and the J gene end by 4 bases; junction bases not matched to a gene: 8. Germline V gene data show CDR1 as SGDLS and CDR2 as YYNGEE. The CDR3 loop spans 18 amino acids. CDR3 amino acids: CASSVGLAGGPRSDTQYF. DNA for the CDR3: TGTGCCAGCAGCGTAGGACTAGCGGGGGGCCCACGTTCAGATACGCAGTATTTT.